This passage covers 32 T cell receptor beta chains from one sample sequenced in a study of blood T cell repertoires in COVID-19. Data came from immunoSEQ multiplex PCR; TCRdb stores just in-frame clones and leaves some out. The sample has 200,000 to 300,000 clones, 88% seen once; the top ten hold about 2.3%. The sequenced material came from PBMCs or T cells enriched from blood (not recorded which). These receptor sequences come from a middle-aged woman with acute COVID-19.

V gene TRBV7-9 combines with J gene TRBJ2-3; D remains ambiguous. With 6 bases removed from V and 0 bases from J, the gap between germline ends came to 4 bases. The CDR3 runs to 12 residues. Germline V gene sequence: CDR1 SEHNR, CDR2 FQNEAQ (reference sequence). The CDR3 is CASRTSTDTQYF. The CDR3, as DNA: TGTGCCAGCAGAACTAGCACAGATACGCAGTATTTT.

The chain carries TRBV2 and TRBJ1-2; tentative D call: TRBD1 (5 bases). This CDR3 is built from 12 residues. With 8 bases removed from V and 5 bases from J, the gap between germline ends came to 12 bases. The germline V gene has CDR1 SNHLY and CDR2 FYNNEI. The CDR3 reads CASGQDTYGYTF. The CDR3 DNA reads TGTGCCAGCGGACAAGACACGTATGGCTACACCTTC.

The CDR3 spells CASSFGRGYEQYV. DNA for the CDR3: TGTGCCAGCAGTTTCGGACGGGGCTACGAGCAGTACGTC. This rearrangement joins TRBV27 to TRBJ2-7; tentative D call: TRBD2 (5 bases). V gave up 3 bases and J gave up 3 bases, with 9 bases separating them. This CDR3 spans 13 amino acids. CDR1 is MNHEY, CDR2 SMNVEV, per germline (reference sequence).

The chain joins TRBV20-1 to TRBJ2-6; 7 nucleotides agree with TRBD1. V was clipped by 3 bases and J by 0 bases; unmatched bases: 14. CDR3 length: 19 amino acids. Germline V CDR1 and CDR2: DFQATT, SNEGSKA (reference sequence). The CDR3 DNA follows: TGCAGTGCTAGTTTGTTTCGGGACAGACCTTCCTCTGGGGCCAACGTCCTGACTTTC. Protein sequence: CSASLFRDRPSSGANVLTF.

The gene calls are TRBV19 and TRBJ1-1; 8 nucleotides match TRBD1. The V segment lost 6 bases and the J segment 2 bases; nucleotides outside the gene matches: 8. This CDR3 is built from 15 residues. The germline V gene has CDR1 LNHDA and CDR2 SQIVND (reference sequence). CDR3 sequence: CASSPDRGRNTEAFF. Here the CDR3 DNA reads TGTGCCAGTAGCCCTGACAGGGGCCGTAACACTGAAGCTTTCTTT.

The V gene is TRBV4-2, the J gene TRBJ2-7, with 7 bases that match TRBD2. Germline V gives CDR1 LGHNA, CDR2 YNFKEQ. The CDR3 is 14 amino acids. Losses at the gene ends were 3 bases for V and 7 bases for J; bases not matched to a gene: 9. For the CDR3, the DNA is TGTGCCAGCAGCCACCCGGGTTGGGGGGGGGAGCAGTACTTC. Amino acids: CASSHPGWGGEQYF.

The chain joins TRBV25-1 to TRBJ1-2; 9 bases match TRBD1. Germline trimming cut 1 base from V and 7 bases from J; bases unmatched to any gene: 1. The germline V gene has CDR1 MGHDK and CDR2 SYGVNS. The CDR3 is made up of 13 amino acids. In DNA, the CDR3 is TGTGCCAGCAGTGAATCGGGACAGGGTGGCTACACCTTC. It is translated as CASSESGQGGYTF.

In DNA, the CDR3 is TGCGCCAGCAGCTCCAACACAGGGCCCGGAAACACCATATATTTT. Translated: CASSSNTGPGNTIYF. V and J are TRBV5-1 and TRBJ1-3, with a tentative D call TRBD1 (6 bases). The CDR3 contains 15 residues. Trimming removed 3 bases from V and 4 bases from J, with 14 bases in between. The V gene's germline CDR1 is SGHRS and CDR2 YFSETQ.

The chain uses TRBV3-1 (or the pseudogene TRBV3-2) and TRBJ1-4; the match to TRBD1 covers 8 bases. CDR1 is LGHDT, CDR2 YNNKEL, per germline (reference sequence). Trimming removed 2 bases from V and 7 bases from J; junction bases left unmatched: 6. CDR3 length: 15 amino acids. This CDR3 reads CASSQPHRGIEKLFF. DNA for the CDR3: TGTGCCAGCAGCCAACCTCACAGGGGGATTGAAAAACTGTTTTTT.

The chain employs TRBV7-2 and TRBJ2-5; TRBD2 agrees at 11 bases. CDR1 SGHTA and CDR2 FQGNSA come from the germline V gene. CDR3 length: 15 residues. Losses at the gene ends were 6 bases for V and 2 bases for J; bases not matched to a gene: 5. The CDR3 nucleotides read TGTGCCAGCAGACCGAGACTAGCGGGGCAAGAGACCCAGTACTTC. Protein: CASRPRLAGQETQYF. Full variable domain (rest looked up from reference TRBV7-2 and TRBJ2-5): GAGVSQSPSNKVTEKGKDVELRCDPISGHTALYWYRQSLGQGLEFLIYFQGNSAPDKSGLPSDRFSAERTGGSVSTLTIQRTQQEDSAVYLCASRPRLAGQETQYFGPGTRLLVL.

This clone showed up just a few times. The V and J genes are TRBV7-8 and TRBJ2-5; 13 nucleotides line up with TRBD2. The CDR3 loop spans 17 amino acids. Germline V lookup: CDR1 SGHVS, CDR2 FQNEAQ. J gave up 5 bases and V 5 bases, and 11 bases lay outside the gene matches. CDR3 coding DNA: TGTGCCAGCAGCCCAGGACTAGCGGGAGTATTTCAGGAGACCCAGTACTTC. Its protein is CASSPGLAGVFQETQYF.

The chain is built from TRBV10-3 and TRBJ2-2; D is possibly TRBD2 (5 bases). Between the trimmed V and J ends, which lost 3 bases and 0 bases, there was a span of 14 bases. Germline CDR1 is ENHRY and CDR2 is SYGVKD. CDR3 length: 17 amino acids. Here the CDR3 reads CAISDWGSASNTGELFF. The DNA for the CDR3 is TGTGCCATCAGTGACTGGGGTAGCGCCTCGAACACCGGGGAGCTGTTTTTT.

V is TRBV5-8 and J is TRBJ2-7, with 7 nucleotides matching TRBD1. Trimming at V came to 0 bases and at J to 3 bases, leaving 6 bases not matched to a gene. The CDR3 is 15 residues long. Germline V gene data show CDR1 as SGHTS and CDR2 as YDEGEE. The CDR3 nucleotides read TGTGCCAGCAGCTTGGATTTGGCAGGGGGCTACGAGCAGTACTTC. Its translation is CASSLDLAGGYEQYF.

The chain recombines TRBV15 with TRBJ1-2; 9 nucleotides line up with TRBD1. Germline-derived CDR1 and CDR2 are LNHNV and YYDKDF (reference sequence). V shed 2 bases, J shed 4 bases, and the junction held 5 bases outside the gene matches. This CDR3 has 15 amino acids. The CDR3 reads CATSRPDRGSYGYTF. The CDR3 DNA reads TGTGCCACCAGCAGACCGGACAGGGGAAGCTATGGCTACACCTTC.

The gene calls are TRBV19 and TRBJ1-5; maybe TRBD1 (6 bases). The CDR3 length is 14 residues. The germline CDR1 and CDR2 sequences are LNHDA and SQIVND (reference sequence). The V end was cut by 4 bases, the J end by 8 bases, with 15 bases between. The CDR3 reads CASSTDSRGEPQHF. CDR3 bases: TGTGCCAGTAGTACGGACAGCAGGGGCGAGCCCCAGCATTTT.

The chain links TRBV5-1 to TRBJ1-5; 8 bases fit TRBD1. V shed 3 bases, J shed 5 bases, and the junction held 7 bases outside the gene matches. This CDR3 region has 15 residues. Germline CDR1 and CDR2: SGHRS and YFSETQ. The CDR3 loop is CASSSGGAPDQPQHF. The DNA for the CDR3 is TGCGCCAGCAGCTCAGGGGGCGCGCCGGATCAGCCCCAGCATTTT.

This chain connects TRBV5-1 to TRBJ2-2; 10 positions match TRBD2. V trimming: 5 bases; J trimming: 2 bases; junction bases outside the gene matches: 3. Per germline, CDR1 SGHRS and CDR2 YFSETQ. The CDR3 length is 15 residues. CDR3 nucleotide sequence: TGCGCCAGCAGTCGGACTAGCGGAAACACCGGGGAGCTGTTTTTT. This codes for CASSRTSGNTGELFF. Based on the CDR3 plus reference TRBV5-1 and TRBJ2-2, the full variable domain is KAGVTQTPRYLIKTRGQQVTLSCSPISGHRSVSWYQQTPGQGLQFLFEYFSETQRNKGNFPGRFSGRQFSNSRSEMNVSTLELGDSALYLCASSRTSGNTGELFFGEGSRLTVL.

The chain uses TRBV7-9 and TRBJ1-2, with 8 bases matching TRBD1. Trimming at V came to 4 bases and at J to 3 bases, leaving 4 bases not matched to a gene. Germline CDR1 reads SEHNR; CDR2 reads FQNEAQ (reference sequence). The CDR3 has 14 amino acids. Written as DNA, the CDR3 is TGTGCCAGCAGCTACAGGGGGAAGGACTATGGCTACACCTTC. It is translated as CASSYRGKDYGYTF.

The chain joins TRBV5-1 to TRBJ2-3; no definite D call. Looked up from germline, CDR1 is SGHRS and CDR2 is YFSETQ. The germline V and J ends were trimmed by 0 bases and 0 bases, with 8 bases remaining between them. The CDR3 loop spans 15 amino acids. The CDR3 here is CASSLAGRSTDTQYF. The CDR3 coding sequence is TGCGCCAGCAGCTTGGCAGGTCGGAGCACAGATACGCAGTATTTT.

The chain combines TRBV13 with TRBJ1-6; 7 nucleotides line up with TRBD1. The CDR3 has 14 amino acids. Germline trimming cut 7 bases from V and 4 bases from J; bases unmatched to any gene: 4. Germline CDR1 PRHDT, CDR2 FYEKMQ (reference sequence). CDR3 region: CASKPGQYNSPLHF. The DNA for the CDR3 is TGTGCCAGCAAACCGGGACAGTATAATTCACCCCTCCACTTT. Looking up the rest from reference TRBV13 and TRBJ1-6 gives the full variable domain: AAGVIQSPRHLIKEKRETATLKCYPIPRHDTVYWYQQGPGQDPQFLISFYEKMQSDKGSIPDRFSAQQFSDYHSELNMSSLELGDSALYFCASKPGQYNSPLHFGNGTRLTVT.

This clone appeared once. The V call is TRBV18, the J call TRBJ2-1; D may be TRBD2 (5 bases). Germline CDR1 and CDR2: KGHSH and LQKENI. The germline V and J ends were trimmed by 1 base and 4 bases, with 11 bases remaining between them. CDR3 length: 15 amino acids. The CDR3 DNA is TGTGCCAGCTCACCACTCACTAGTTGGTACAATGAGCAGTTCTTC. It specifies CASSPLTSWYNEQFF.

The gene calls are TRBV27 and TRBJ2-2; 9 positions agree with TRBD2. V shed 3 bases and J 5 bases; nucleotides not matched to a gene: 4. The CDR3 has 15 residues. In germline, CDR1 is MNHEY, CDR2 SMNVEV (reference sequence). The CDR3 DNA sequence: TGTGCCAGCAGTTTTAGTCTAGCGGGGACCGGGGAGCTGTTTTTT. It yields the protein CASSFSLAGTGELFF.

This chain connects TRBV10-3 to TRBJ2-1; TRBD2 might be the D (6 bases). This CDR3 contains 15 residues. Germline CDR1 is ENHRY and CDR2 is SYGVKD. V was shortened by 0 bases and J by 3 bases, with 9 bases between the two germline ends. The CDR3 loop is CAISESGGIYNEQFF. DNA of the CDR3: TGTGCCATCAGTGAGTCTGGGGGGATCTACAATGAGCAGTTCTTC.

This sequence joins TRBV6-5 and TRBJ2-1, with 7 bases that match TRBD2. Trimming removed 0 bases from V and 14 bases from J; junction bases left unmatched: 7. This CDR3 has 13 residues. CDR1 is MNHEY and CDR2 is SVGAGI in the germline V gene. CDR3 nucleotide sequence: TGTGCCAGCAGTTACTCGAGGGGACTACCTAAGTTCTTC. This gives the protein CASSYSRGLPKFF.

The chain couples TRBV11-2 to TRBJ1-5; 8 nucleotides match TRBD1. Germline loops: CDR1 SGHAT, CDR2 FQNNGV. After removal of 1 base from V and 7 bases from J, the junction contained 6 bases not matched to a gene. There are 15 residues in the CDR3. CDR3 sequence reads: CASSLGTGSGQPQHF. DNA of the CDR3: TGTGCCAGCAGCTTAGGGACAGGGTCCGGACAGCCCCAGCATTTT.

This CDR3 reads CASSDDREVRNSPLHF. Written as DNA, the CDR3 is TGTGCCAGCAGCGACGACAGGGAGGTTCGTAATTCACCCCTCCACTTT. The chain combines TRBV9 with TRBJ1-6; TRBD1 agrees at 7 bases. Unmatched junction bases numbered 9, after V lost 3 bases and J lost 6 bases. Germline CDR1 SGDLS, CDR2 YYNGEE. The CDR3 runs 16 residues.

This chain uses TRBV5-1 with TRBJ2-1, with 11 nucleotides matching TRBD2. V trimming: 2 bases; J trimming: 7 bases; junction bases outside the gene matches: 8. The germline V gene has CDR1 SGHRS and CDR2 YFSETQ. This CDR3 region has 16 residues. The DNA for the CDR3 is TGCGCCAGCAGCTTCGTAGCGGGGGGGCCTAAGAATGAGCAGTTCTTC. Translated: CASSFVAGGPKNEQFF.

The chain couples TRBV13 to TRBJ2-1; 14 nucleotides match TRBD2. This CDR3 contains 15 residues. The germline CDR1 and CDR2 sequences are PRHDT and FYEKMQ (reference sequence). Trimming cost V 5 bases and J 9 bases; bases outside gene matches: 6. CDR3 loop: CASSVPGLAGAEQFF. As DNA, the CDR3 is TGTGCCAGCAGCGTCCCGGGACTAGCGGGAGCTGAGCAGTTCTTC. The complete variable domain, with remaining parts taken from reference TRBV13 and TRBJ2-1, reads AAGVIQSPRHLIKEKRETATLKCYPIPRHDTVYWYQQGPGQDPQFLISFYEKMQSDKGSIPDRFSAQQFSDYHSELNMSSLELGDSALYFCASSVPGLAGAEQFFGPGTRLTVL.

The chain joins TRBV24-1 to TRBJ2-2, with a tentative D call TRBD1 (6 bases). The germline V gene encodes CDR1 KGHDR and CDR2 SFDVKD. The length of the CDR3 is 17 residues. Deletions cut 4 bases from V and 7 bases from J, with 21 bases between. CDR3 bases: TGTGCCACCAGTGACCCACAGGGAAGCCGCTCAGGCGGGGAGCTGTTTTTT. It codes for CATSDPQGSRSGGELFF.

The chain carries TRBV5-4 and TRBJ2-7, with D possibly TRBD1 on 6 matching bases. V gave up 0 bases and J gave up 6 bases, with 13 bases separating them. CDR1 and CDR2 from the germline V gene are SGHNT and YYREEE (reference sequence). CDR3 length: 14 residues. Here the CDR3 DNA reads TGTGCCAGCAGCTTGGAGTCCAGGGGCGGCGAGCAGTACTTC. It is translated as CASSLESRGGEQYF.

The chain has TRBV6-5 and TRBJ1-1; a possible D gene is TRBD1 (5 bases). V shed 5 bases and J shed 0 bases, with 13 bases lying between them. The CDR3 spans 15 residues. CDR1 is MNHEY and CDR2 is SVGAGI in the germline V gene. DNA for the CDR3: TGTGCCAGCAGTCCGAAGCGACAGCTGAACACTGAAGCTTTCTTT. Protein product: CASSPKRQLNTEAFF.

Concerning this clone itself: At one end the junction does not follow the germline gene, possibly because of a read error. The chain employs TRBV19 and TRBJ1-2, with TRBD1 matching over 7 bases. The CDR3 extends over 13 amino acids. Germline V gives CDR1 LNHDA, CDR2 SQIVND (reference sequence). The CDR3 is CASSEDRPGGYAF. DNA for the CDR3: TGTGCCAGTAGTGAGGACAGGCCGGGCGGCTATGCCTTC. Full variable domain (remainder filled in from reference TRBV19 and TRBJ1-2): DGGITQSPKYLFRKEGQNVTLSCEQNLNHDAMYWYRQDPGQGLRLIYYSQIVNDFQKGDIAEGYSVSREKKESFPLTVTSAQKNPTAFYLCASSEDRPGGYAFGSGTRLTVV.